This TCR beta chain was recorded in a study of blood T cell repertoires in COVID-19. Study in general: Whether acute or convalescent, the COVID-19 samples came from the United States, Italy and Spain. Sources were T cells, B-cell-depleted T cells, or PBMCs; the material itself was cDNA or gDNA.

This clone was seen just once. Using immunoSEQ multiplex PCR, the repertoire was profiled, and TCRdb retains in-frame clones only, with some absent. The sample lists some 260,000 clones, about 90% occurring once. The germline V gene has CDR1 SGHTA and CDR2 FQGNSA. J was trimmed by 2 bases and V by 1 base; bases with no gene match: 3. The length of the CDR3 is 17 residues. The TCR comes from a woman between 25 and 40 years old with acute COVID-19. The gene calls are TRBV7-2 and TRBJ2-7; 15 bases are a match to TRBD2. The sequencing input was PBMCs or T cells enriched from blood (not recorded which). The CDR3 reads CASSLVWTSGRAYEQYF. Written as DNA, the CDR3 is TGTGCCAGCAGCTTAGTCTGGACTAGCGGGAGGGCCTACGAGCAGTACTTC.